This is a list of T cell receptor beta chains from one sample in a study of chemoradiotherapy in HPV16-positive cancers. Here immunoSEQ multiplex PCR was the method, and the copy in TCRdb shows in-frame clones only, minus some. Here the sample spans about 68,000 clones, 88% being singletons. The sequencing used blood, collected from a patient who underwent chemoradiotherapy. These receptors all come from a human donor with HPV-associated anogenital cancer. Both conserved end residues are part of each CDR3. D genes are given only for firm matches. Only part of the rows carry a size: once, few, many, or a class if the clone is expanded.

J gene	clone size	D gene	V gene	CDR3 DNA	CDR3 protein
TRBJ1-2	.	.	TRBV12-1	TGTGCCAGCAGCTCCCATCTTATCGTTAGGACAGGGAACTATGGCTACACCTTC	CASSSHLIVRTGNYGYTF
TRBJ1-1	once	.	TRBV5-6	TGTGCCAGCAGCACCGGGGGGTACACTGAAGCTTTCTTT	CASSTGGYTEAFF
TRBJ1-1	.	.	TRBV6-6	TGTGCCAGCAGTTACTCCGCAGGTGGGGCTTTCTTT	CASSYSAGGAFF
TRBJ1-4	few	.	TRBV4-2	TGTGCCAGCAGCCAGGGGACAAGGGTGTCTGAAAAACTGTTTTTT	CASSQGTRVSEKLFF
TRBJ1-1	.	TRBD1	TRBV6-4	TGTGCCAGCAGTACACAGGGGAGCACTGAAGCTTTCTTT	CASSTQGSTEAFF
TRBJ2-6	.	.	TRBV27	TGTGCCAGCAGTTGGAGCTCTGGGGCCAACGTCCTGACTTTC	CASSWSSGANVLTF
TRBJ2-3	.	.	TRBV28	TGTGCCAGCAGCCCAACAGATACGCAGTATTTT	CASSPTDTQYF
TRBJ2-6	.	.	TRBV30	TGTGCCTTGAACTCTGGGGCCAACGTCCTGACTTTC	CALNSGANVLTF
TRBJ2-5	.	TRBD2	TRBV27	TGTGCCAGCAGTACAAACCCGGGACTAGCGGGGGGGGGACAAGAGACCCAGTACTTC	CASSTNPGLAGGGQETQYF
TRBJ2-1	few	TRBD2	TRBV4-1	TGCGCCAGCAGCCAAGATATCGGGACTAGCGGGAGAATGGGGCAGTTCTTC	CASSQDIGTSGRMGQFF
TRBJ1-2	.	.	TRBV28	TGTGCCAGCAGTTTTCGGCGCAGTCCAAATACCTTTTATGGCTACACCTTC	CASSFRRSPNTFYGYTF
TRBJ2-2	once	.	TRBV10-1	TGCGCCAGCAGTGAGGGGGGGCGCGCCACCGGGGAGCTGTTTTTT	CASSEGGRATGELFF
TRBJ2-2	.	.	TRBV29-1	TGCAGCGTTTTAGTGGGGGGCGTTAACACCGGGGAGCTGTTTTTT	CSVLVGGVNTGELFF
TRBJ1-1	.	.	TRBV5-6	TGTGCCAGCAGCACGAACACTGAAGCTTTCTTT	CASSTNTEAFF
TRBJ2-7	.	.	TRBV5-6	TGTGCCAGCAGCTTTGGAGGGGCCCGAGGCGAGCAGTACTTC	CASSFGGARGEQYF
TRBJ2-1	once	TRBD1	TRBV2	TGTGCCAGCAAAGGGGACAGGGGGCTTGAGCAGTTCTTC	CASKGDRGLEQFF
TRBJ2-1	.	.	TRBV28	TGTGCCAGCGACTCCTACAATGAGCAGTTCTTC	CASDSYNEQFF
TRBJ1-2	.	.	TRBV21-1	TGTGCCAGCAGCCTTAGACAGGGCACTAACTATGGCTACACCTTC	CASSLRQGTNYGYTF
TRBJ1-5	.	.	TRBV28	TGTGCCAGCAGTCCGGATGGGAATCAGCCCCAGCATTTT	CASSPDGNQPQHF
TRBJ1-2	.	.	TRBV4-1	TGCGCCAGCAGCCAAGACGTGAAAGACTACACCTTC	CASSQDVKDYTF